Listed below are T cell receptor beta chains from one sample, sequenced in a study of control samples from healthy donors and cancer patients. TCRdb's table, derived via immunoSEQ multiplex PCR, lists solely in-frame clones and lacks some. The repertoire includes 75,000 to 100,000 clones, around 83% of them detected once, and about 1.3% sits in the top ten. Sequenced input: blood. These receptors came from a woman aged 45-59 years in good health. The CDR3 runs from the conserved cysteine through the conserved F or W. A D gene is named only where the DNA matches it firmly. Not all rows give a size; the values are once, few, many and, for expanded clones, a class.

TRBV6-5	NA	NA	TRBJ2-1	TGTGCCAGTGGGAGAGGGCCTGCGGAGCAGTTCTTC	CASGRGPAEQFF
TRBV19	few	NA	TRBJ2-3	TGTGCCAGTAGTCTCCTATCAGATACGCAGTATTTT	CASSLLSDTQYF
TRBV7-2	NA	TRBD2	TRBJ2-2	TGTGCCAGCAGCCCCAGGACTAGCCCCCCCGGGGAGCTGTTTTTT	CASSPRTSPPGELFF
TRBV21-1	NA	NA	TRBJ1-2	TGTGCCAGCAGCAAATTCCTCCGGGAGGGGGGCGGTAGGAAGGTCTATGGCTACACCTTC	CASSKFLREGGGRKVYGYTF
TRBV4-2	once	TRBD1	TRBJ1-2	TGTGCCAGCAGCCAAGCGGGACAGGCCTATGGCTACACCTTC	CASSQAGQAYGYTF
TRBV15	once	TRBD2	TRBJ2-5	TGTGCCACCAGCAGAGGAGGGCGGGGGGTCGAGACCCAGTACTTC	CATSRGGRGVETQYF
TRBV18	NA	NA	TRBJ1-6	TGTGCCAGCTCACCGGCAGGGGAGAATTCACCCCTCCACTTT	CASSPAGENSPLHF
TRBV7-3	NA	NA	TRBJ2-1	TGTACCAGCAGCTTAATGCGGGGAATTGAGCAGTTCTTC	CTSSLMRGIEQFF
TRBV19	NA	NA	TRBJ1-5	TGTGCCAGTGGACAGTTCAATCAGCCCCAGCATTTT	CASGQFNQPQHF
TRBV11-2	few	TRBD1	TRBJ1-6	TGTGCCAGCAGCTTTGTACCGACAGGGGGCCAATCACCCCTCCACTTT	CASSFVPTGGQSPLHF
TRBV28	NA	NA	TRBJ1-1	TGTGCCAGCACCCTTGGGGTTAGCACTGAAGCTTTCTTT	CASTLGVSTEAFF
TRBV18	NA	TRBD2	TRBJ2-4	TGTGCCAGCTCACCACCGGGACTAGCAGGCATTCAGTACTTC	CASSPPGLAGIQYF
TRBV5-6	once	NA	TRBJ1-5	TGTGCCAGCAGCCTGGTGGGCGCCGGAGGCAATCAGCCCCAGCATTTT	CASSLVGAGGNQPQHF
TRBV28	NA	NA	TRBJ1-2	TGTGCCAGCAGTTCCATTATCTATGGCTACACCTTC	CASSSIIYGYTF
TRBV27	NA	NA	TRBJ1-3	TGTGCCAGCAGTCCGAACTCTGGAAACACCATATATTTT	CASSPNSGNTIYF
TRBV5-1	NA	TRBD2	TRBJ2-2	TGCGCCAGCAGCTTGGATATCGCGGGGGGGCGAAACACCGGGGAGCTGTTTTTT	CASSLDIAGGRNTGELFF
TRBV18	NA	NA	TRBJ1-5	TGTGCCAGCTCACCCCGGACGGGAAATCAGCCCCAGCATTTT	CASSPRTGNQPQHF
TRBV28	NA	NA	TRBJ2-5	TGTGCCAGCAGCCCAAGGAGAAGGCGGGACCAAGAGACCCAGTACTTC	CASSPRRRRDQETQYF
TRBV20-1	NA	NA	TRBJ2-3	TGCAGTGCTAGTTCGAGGGATACGCAGTATTTT	CSASSRDTQYF
TRBV12-3/TRBV12-4	NA	NA	TRBJ1-2	TGTGCCAGCAGTTCCCAGACTGCATATGGCTACACCTTC	CASSSQTAYGYTF
TRBV27	NA	TRBD1	TRBJ2-5	TGTGCCAGCAGTTTATCGGGGGGACAGGGTAGCAGCCAAGAGACCCAGTACTTC	CASSLSGGQGSSQETQYF
TRBV6-5	NA	TRBD1	TRBJ2-7	TGTGCCAGCAGCTGGGACAGGGGCTCCGAGCAGTACTTC	CASSWDRGSEQYF
TRBV7-9	NA	TRBD1	TRBJ1-6	TGTGCCAGCAGCTCCGACAGGGACCTTTCACCCCTCCACTTT	CASSSDRDLSPLHF
TRBV7-2	NA	TRBD1	TRBJ2-6	TGTGCCAGCAGCGCTCCGGGACAGCACTATTTCTCTGGGGCCAACGTCCTGACTTTC	CASSAPGQHYFSGANVLTF
TRBV5-1	NA	NA	TRBJ2-1	TGCGCCAGCAGCTACTGGGACAAGCCCTCCTACAATGAGCAGTTCTTC	CASSYWDKPSYNEQFF
TRBV7-9	NA	TRBD1	TRBJ1-4	TGTGCCAGCAGCCTAGGGGACAGAGATAATGAAAAACTGTTTTTT	CASSLGDRDNEKLFF
TRBV6-2/TRBV6-3	NA	NA	TRBJ2-7	TGTGCCAGCAGTTACCCCCATCGGGAGTGGAACGAGCAGTACTTC	CASSYPHREWNEQYF
TRBV11-3	NA	TRBD2	TRBJ2-1	TGTGCCAGCAGGTCATCCTCTAGCGGGAGGAGGGATGAGCAGTTCTTC	CASRSSSSGRRDEQFF
TRBV5-1	NA	NA	TRBJ1-1	TGCGCCAGCAGCTTGGACAGTCCCACAGGGACAGCTTTCTTT	CASSLDSPTGTAFF
TRBV4-3	NA	NA	TRBJ1-6	TGCGCCAGCAGCATTCGGACCCCGAATTATTCACCCCTCCACTTT	CASSIRTPNYSPLHF
TRBV2	NA	NA	TRBJ2-4	TGTGCCAGCAGCGGACCTATCGAAGGGGGAAACATTCAGTACTTC	CASSGPIEGGNIQYF
TRBV5-1	NA	NA	TRBJ1-5	TGCGCCAGCAGCTTGGGGGGGGCGGGTCAGCCCCAGCATTTT	CASSLGGAGQPQHF
TRBV25-1	NA	NA	TRBJ1-1	TGTGCCAGCAGTGAGTACTGGGCTGAAGCTTTCTTT	CASSEYWAEAFF
TRBV14	NA	NA	TRBJ1-6	TGTGCCAGCAGCAAGGGGTCCTTACGTACTAATTCACCCCTCCACTTT	CASSKGSLRTNSPLHF
TRBV28	NA	NA	TRBJ2-3	TGTGCCAGCAGTCACCAGCGGTTAGATACGCAGTATTTT	CASSHQRLDTQYF
TRBV6-5	NA	NA	TRBJ2-1	TGTGCCAGCAGTTACGACCGGGACACTTACAATGAGCAGTTCTTC	CASSYDRDTYNEQFF
TRBV3-1/TRBV3-2	once	TRBD2	TRBJ2-4	TGTGCCAGTCACGCGGGGGGCATTCAGTACTTC	CASHAGGIQYF
TRBV18	NA	NA	TRBJ1-6	TGTGCCAGCTCACCAATTCCTGATCGGTATTCACCCCTCCACTTT	CASSPIPDRYSPLHF
TRBV7-2	once	NA	TRBJ2-7	TGTGCCAGCAGCTTAGAACCGGGACCTTACGAGCAGTACTTC	CASSLEPGPYEQYF
TRBV29-1	NA	NA	TRBJ1-2	TGCAGCGTCCTGGGCGAGGGGAGCTATGGCTACACCTTC	CSVLGEGSYGYTF
TRBV12-5	NA	NA	TRBJ2-5	TGTGCTAGTGGTTCTGGTGTGGGGCAAGAGACCCAGTACTTC	CASGSGVGQETQYF
TRBV6-2/TRBV6-3	NA	NA	TRBJ1-1	TGTGCCAGCAGTTCCAATGACAGACACACTGAAGCTTTCTTT	CASSSNDRHTEAFF
TRBV19	NA	TRBD1	TRBJ1-2	TGTGCCAGTAGTAGAGGACAGGGAAGGGATGGCTACACCTTC	CASSRGQGRDGYTF
TRBV11-2	NA	NA	TRBJ2-1	TGTGCCAGCAGCTTAAACGGGGGGCGTACCTACAATGAGCAGTTCTTC	CASSLNGGRTYNEQFF